This section outlines one T cell receptor beta chain sequence together with its context. This sample is drawn from a study of T-cell reconstitution after alpha-beta-depleted transplantation in children. Trimming took 5 bases from V and 5 from J; bases not matched to a gene: 10. From germline, CDR1 is SGHVS and CDR2 FNYEAQ. The CDR3 sequence is 16 residues long. Unique molecular identifiers were incorporated when the TCRbeta library was constructed. In TCRdb, the PCR reads were re-called with MiXCR into one record per CDR3 protein. This table holds some 220,000 distinct CDR3 sequences, approximately 10% found once.

The gene calls are TRBV7-6 and TRBJ2-3, with 10 bases fitting TRBD2. This receptor was taken from a human donor who donated a stem cell graft to a child with acute lymphoblastic leukemia. The source was PBMCs from the stem cell graft donor, collected from the stem cell graft. The CDR3 bases are TGTGCCAGCAGCCCATCCAGCGGGGGGGCGGGAGATACGCAGTATTTT. It is translated as CASSPSSGGAGDTQYF.